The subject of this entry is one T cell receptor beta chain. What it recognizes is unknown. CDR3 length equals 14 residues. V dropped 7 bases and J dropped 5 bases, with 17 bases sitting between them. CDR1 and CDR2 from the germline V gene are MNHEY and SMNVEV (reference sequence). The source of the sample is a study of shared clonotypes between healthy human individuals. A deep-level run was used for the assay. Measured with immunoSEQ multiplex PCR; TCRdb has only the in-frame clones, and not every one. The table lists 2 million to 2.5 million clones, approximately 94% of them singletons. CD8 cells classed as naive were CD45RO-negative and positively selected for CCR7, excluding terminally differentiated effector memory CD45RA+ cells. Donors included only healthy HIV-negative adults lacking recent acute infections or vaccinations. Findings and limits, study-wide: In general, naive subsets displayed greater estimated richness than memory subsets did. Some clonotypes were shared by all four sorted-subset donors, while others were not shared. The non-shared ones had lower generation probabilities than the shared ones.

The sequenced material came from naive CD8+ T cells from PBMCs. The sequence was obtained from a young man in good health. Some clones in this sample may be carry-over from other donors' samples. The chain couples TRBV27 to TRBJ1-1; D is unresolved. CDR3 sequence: CASKGQLMGTEAFF. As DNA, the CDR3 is TGTGCCAGCAAAGGCCAATTGATGGGGACTGAAGCTTTCTTT.